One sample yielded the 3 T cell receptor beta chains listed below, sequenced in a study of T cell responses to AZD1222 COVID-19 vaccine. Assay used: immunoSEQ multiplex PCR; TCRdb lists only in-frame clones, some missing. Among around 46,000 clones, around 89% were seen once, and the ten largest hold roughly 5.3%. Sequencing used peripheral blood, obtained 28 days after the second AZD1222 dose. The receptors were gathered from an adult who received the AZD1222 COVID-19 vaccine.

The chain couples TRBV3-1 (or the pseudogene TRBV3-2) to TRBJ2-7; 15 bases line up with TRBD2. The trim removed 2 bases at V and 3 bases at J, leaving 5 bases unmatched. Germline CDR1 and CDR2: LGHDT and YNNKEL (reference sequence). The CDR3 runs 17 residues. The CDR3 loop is CASSQIGTSGGLYEQYF. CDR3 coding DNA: TGTGCCAGCAGCCAAATCGGGACTAGCGGGGGGCTCTACGAGCAGTACTTC.

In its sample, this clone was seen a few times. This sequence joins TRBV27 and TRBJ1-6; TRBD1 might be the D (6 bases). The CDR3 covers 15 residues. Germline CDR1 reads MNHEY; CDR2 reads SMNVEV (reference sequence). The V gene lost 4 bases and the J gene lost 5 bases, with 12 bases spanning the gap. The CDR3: CASSSPGANNSPLHF. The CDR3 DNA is TGTGCCAGCAGTTCCCCGGGGGCTAATAATTCACCCCTCCACTTT.

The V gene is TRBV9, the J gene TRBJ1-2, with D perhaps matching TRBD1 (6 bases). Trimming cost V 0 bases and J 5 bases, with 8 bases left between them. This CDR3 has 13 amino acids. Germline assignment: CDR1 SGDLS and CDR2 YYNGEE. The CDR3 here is CASSVGGAYGYTF. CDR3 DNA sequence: TGTGCCAGCAGCGTAGGGGGGGCATATGGCTACACCTTC.